What follows is one T cell receptor beta chain and its context. The antigen remains undetermined. This entry belongs to a study of cytomegalovirus exposure and HLA in healthy donors. General observations from the study: Most CMV-associated TCR beta chains appeared HLA-restricted in a later analysis. As a later analysis showed, several of the most significant clusters appeared to be linked to common viral pathogens. Later genetic work tied a missense DCLRE1C variant to beta-chain V and J trimming.

The primer mix had 60 Vbeta and 13 Jbeta primers. The protocol was immunoSEQ multiplex PCR, while the TCRdb copy is restricted to in-frame clones and leaves out a portion. The sample consists of approximately 98,000 clones, around 74% of them appearing once. V lost 6 bases and J lost 0, with 15 bases in between. CDR1 is MGHDK, CDR2 SYGVNS, per germline. The CDR3 runs 15 residues. The receptor was derived from a male donor in good health and CMV-seronegative. This chain uses TRBV25-1 with TRBJ2-7; tentative D call: TRBD2 (6 bases). Input material: PBMCs. In DNA, the CDR3 is TGTGCCAGCAGGGACCGGGACGGGAGCTCCTACGAGCAGTACTTC. Translated, it gives CASRDRDGSSYEQYF.